The 9 T cell receptor beta chains given below trace back to one sample, sequenced in a study of blood T cell repertoires in COVID-19. Sequencing was performed with immunoSEQ multiplex PCR; in TCRdb, only in-frame clones are kept and a portion is missing. The data show 150,000 to 200,000 clones, over 80% seen once. The sample taken for sequencing was PBMCs or T cells enriched from blood (not recorded which). The receptors come from a woman aged 60-70 years who had recovered from COVID-19.

V and J are TRBV3-1 (or the pseudogene TRBV3-2) and TRBJ1-1; D remains ambiguous. Germline V gene sequence: CDR1 LGHDT, CDR2 YNNKEL (reference sequence). With 1 base removed from V and 7 bases from J, the gap between germline ends came to 10 bases. This CDR3 is built from 13 residues. This CDR3 is CASSQVLVGEAFF. For the CDR3, the DNA is TGTGCCAGCAGCCAAGTGTTAGTCGGTGAAGCTTTCTTT.

The chain recombines TRBV13 with TRBJ1-1; 9 bases agree with TRBD1. The trim removed 9 bases at V and 0 bases at J, leaving 8 bases unmatched. Germline V CDR1 and CDR2: PRHDT, FYEKMQ (reference sequence). The CDR3 runs to 15 residues. The CDR3 sequence is CASKNRGRMNTEAFF. The DNA for the CDR3 is TGTGCCAGTAAAAACAGGGGGCGGATGAACACTGAAGCTTTCTTT.

This chain links TRBV6-5 with TRBJ1-2; TRBD1 agrees at 7 bases. The CDR3 is 11 amino acids. With 9 bases clipped from V and 7 bases from J, the junction kept 5 bases outside the gene matches. Germline V gene lookup returns CDR1 MNHEY and CDR2 SVGAGI. The CDR3 is CASSTGSGYTF. The CDR3 DNA reads TGTGCCAGTTCGACAGGGTCTGGCTACACCTTC.

The chain recombines TRBV2 with TRBJ1-1, with 8 bases lining up with TRBD1. CDR1 SNHLY and CDR2 FYNNEI come from the germline V gene. Trimming took 8 bases from V and 0 from J; bases not matched to a gene: 11. This CDR3 comprises 16 residues. CDR3: CASRRTGGSLNTEAFF. The DNA of the CDR3 is TGTGCCAGCCGCAGAACAGGGGGATCTTTGAACACTGAAGCTTTCTTT.

The chain has TRBV6-6 and TRBJ2-7; D call uncertain. The V and J ends lost 4 bases and 1 base respectively, with 8 bases between them. Germline CDR1 is MNHNY and CDR2 is SVGAGI (reference sequence). The CDR3 extends over 13 amino acids. The CDR3 protein is CASSSTFSYEQYF. In DNA, the CDR3 is TGTGCCAGCAGTTCTACTTTTTCCTACGAGCAGTACTTC.

The V and J genes are TRBV28 and TRBJ1-4; D call uncertain. The CDR3 contains 15 residues. The V and J ends lost 6 bases and 0 bases respectively, with 11 bases between them. The germline gives CDR1 MDHEN, CDR2 SYDVKM. CDR3 region: CASSPIGSTNEKLFF. The CDR3 nucleotides are TGTGCCAGCAGCCCCATCGGGTCAACTAATGAAAAACTGTTTTTT.

The rearrangement uses TRBV2 and TRBJ2-2; D is unclear. Germline CDR1 SNHLY, CDR2 FYNNEI. V was clipped by 6 bases and J by 4 bases, with 3 bases between them. The CDR3 runs 11 residues. CDR3 DNA: TGTGCCAGCAGCTCCACCGGGGAGCTGTTTTTT. Encoded protein: CASSSTGELFF.

This chain uses TRBV20-1 with TRBJ2-5; no clear D. The CDR3 is 14 residues long. V dropped 3 bases and J dropped 1 base, with 12 bases sitting between them. CDR1 DFQATT and CDR2 SNEGSKA come from the germline V gene (reference sequence). DNA for the CDR3: TGCAGTGCTAGTTTGGTAGCCGTCCAAGAGACCCAGTACTTC. It encodes CSASLVAVQETQYF.

This rearrangement joins TRBV30 to TRBJ1-6; D remains unclear. CDR1 and CDR2 from the germline V gene are GTSNPN and SVGIG (reference sequence). This CDR3 has 17 amino acids. V was shortened by 2 bases and J by 7 bases, with 21 bases between the two germline ends. The CDR3, as DNA: TGTGCCTGGAGTCACCCTGGGAGGTGGGGTGGAAATTCACCCCTCCACTTT. It yields the protein CAWSHPGRWGGNSPLHF.